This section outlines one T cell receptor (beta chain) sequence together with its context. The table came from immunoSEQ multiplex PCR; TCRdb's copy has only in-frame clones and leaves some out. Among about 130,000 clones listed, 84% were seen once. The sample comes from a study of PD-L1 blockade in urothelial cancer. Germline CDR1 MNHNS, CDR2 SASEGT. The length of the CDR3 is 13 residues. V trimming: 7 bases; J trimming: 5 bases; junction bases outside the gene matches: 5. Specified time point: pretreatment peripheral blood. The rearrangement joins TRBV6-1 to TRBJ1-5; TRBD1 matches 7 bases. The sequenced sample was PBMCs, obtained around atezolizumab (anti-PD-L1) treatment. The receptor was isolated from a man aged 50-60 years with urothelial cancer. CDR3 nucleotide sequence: TGTGCCAGCAAAGAACAGGGGTATCAGCCCCAGCATTTT. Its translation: CASKEQGYQPQHF.